This TCR beta chain was recovered during a study of CXCR3-negative and CXCR3-positive naive CD8 T cells. The study, taken as a whole, reports: Memory, not naive, CXCR3-negative and CXCR3-positive cells differed in TRBV-TRBJ usage.

The CDR3 totals 18 residues. CDR1 and CDR2 from the germline V gene are SQVTM and ANQGSEA. The authors prepared UMI-labeled TRB cDNA libraries by 5' RACE. TCRdb re-called the 5' RACE reads and catalogs CDR3 proteins one per entry, DNA excluded. The clone table shows about 26,000 distinct CDR3 sequences, with the ten largest holding less than 3.5%. Notes on this clonotype: Its specificity is unknown.

The sorting of each CD8+ T cell subset was done in triplicate, at over 250,000 cells each. The sequencing input was naive CXCR3- CD8+ T cells from blood. Subset meaning: CD45RO-CCR7+CD27+CD95- naive CD8+ T cells lacking CXCR3 (TNR3-). The sequence was collected from a human donor in good health. Some clones in this sample may be carry-over from other donors' samples. This sequence joins TRBV29-1 and TRBJ2-1; TCRdb reports TRBD2, a call that lacks DNA to check it against. The CDR3 loop reads CSVEDPGLAGGYYNEQFF.